This T cell receptor (beta chain) came from a study of T cells in Graves' hyperthyroidism and ophthalmopathy (dated by TCRdb to about 2019). About the investigation overall: Peripheral blood samples were taken at the time of initial diagnosis, prior to any treatment. To identify TCR V-J signatures that set the groups apart, the researchers used a discovery cohort of 90 to 100 patients, made up of roughly 40 with Graves' ophthalmopathy and about 60 with stable Graves' hyperthyroidism. Prospective prediction of ophthalmopathy was tested in an independent validation cohort consisting of some 18 hyperthyroidism patients and 17 patients who later progressed to ophthalmopathy. The 95 to 100 discovery patients were divided at random into training and test sets in a 7:3 ratio. In addition, the study compared T-cell repertoires in thyroid tissue and in blood from several Graves' hyperthyroidism patients. Once sampling was done, hyperthyroidism patients were given methimazole at a starting dose of 30 mg daily, whereas ophthalmopathy patients were given high-dose intravenous methylprednisolone. The paper reports TCR Vbeta CDR3 sequencing of over 120 peripheral blood samples: 43 ophthalmopathy, around 80 hyperthyroidism and roughly 17 progressor patients. Points the paper makes about the study in general: A 13 V-J signature model separated ophthalmopathy from stable hyperthyroidism, with 87.88% sensitivity and approximately 81% specificity in cross-validation and 80%/75% in testing. Sample size was not statistically predetermined, and investigators were not blinded to group allocation. In validation, the model predicted progression to ophthalmopathy with over 65% sensitivity and 72.22% specificity, a median of 6.5 months before onset. Blood samples also contained most of the expanded thyroid clonotypes (frequency above 0.001), which suggests that blood repertoires may reflect thyroid immune responses.

Amplification of TCR beta CDR3 regions was carried out from RNA transcripts. The TCR CDR3 was subjected to a first round of RT-PCR using the HTBI primer set and the Qiagen OneStep RT-PCR kit. A second multiplex PCR round built the libraries, followed by size selection and purification. Sequencing of the libraries was done on an Illumina HiSeq2000 using paired-end 100 bp reads. On the authors' methods: SOAPnuke was used to process the raw data, removing reads that contained adapters or uncalled bases, had a mean Phred below 15, or lacked an exact match to the constant primer or identifier. COPE v1.2.5 was used to merge the high-quality paired reads, and each unique nucleotide sequence was defined as a clonotype. MiTCR v1.1 was used to align the clonotypes against IMGT TRBV, TRBD and TRBJ reference segments. The analysis included only V-J combinations with a frequency above 0.0001, which together covered 99% to 99.2% of the repertoires. A TCS score was defined as the ratio between F50 (clonal expansion) and ExV (chaos), using BLOSUM62-based TCRdist between CDR3 peptides within each V-J. Welch's t-statistics and random forest reduced around 520 V-J features to 13, which were used in a naive Bayes classifier (R e1071). In-frame beta chains were kept once TCRdb had trimmed the public reads at Q25 with fastp and called clones with MiXCR. Every CDR3 protein is listed once, alongside the most common genes and DNA of its rows. These V and J calls are TCRdb output, not the study's own analysis. Within this sample are hundreds of thousands of distinct CDR3 sequences, with approximately 15% of them counted one time only. The ten largest clones add up to about 20% of the sample.

The sample holds many counts of this clonotype. The antigen this receptor binds is unknown. No base quality values were provided; no much bigger clone lies one nucleotide off. Stable Graves' hyperthyroidism was defined as the absence of progression to ophthalmopathy over 18 months of follow-up. Hyperthyroidism patients were newly diagnosed, with disease duration under 2 months, and aged 18 to 65 years. The study excluded patients with uncontrolled infections, other autoimmune diseases, pregnancy or lactation. Diagnoses were established on the basis of clinical symptoms, serum thyroxine and TRAb, thyroid ultrasound, and orbital computed tomography. PBMCs were isolated from around 10 ml of fresh peripheral blood by Ficoll-Paque density gradient centrifugation. Trizol reagent was used to extract total RNA, and RNA quality was then checked on an Agilent 2100 Bioanalyzer. The receptor was isolated from a woman younger than 35 with Graves' hyperthyroidism. Specimen: blood.

The CDR3 region has the sequence CASSEALAGAYNEQFF. The DNA sequence follows: TGTGCCAGCAGTGAAGCGCTAGCGGGGGCCTACAATGAGCAGTTCTTC. The chain couples TRBV2 to TRBJ2-1; the junction holds 10 bases that match TRBD2. The CDR3 goes from the cysteine to the phenylalanine over 16 residues. The entry retains the CDR3 DNA only, 48 bases that are in frame from base 1. V loses 0 bases at its end and J loses 2 bases; junction bases beyond the gene matches: 1. The germline V gene encodes CDR1 SNHLY and CDR2 FYNNEI.